What follows describes a single T cell receptor (beta chain). The antigen remains undetermined. Terminally differentiated effector memory CD45RA+ cells were left out of the naive CD8 fraction, which was CD45RO-negative and positively selected for CCR7. The donor cohort consisted entirely of Caucasian adults residing in Nashville, Tennessee. V gave up 0 bases and J gave up 9 bases; unmatched junction bases: 8. The CDR3 runs 16 residues. Germline lookup yields CDR1 SGHRS and CDR2 YFSETQ. This record comes from a study of shared clonotypes between healthy human individuals. The overall study: Each donor had three CD4 naive, three CD4 memory, two CD8 naive and one CD8 memory plate.

Sequenced by immunoSEQ multiplex PCR; TCRdb stores in-frame clones only, minus some. Of about 2.1 million clones in the sample, just under 95% are singletons; the top ten hold about 1.6%. Broader study findings: Clonotypes that were shared across a handful of donors made up around 5% of naive CD4 clonotypes.

The rearrangement links TRBV5-1 to TRBJ2-1; TRBD2 matches at 11 bases. The receptor was derived from a man younger than 35 in good health. Some clones in this sample may be carry-over from other donors' samples. The sequenced sample consisted of naive CD8+ T cells from PBMCs. The CDR3 reads CASSLGGSGRDSEQFF. In DNA, the CDR3 is TGCGCCAGCAGCTTGGGGGGTAGCGGGAGGGACAGTGAGCAGTTCTTC.